This T cell receptor beta chain was sequenced for a study of yellow fever vaccine responses in identical twins. TCRdb re-called the RT-PCR reads through MiXCR, storing one row per CDR3 protein. The table has about 1,700 distinct CDR3 sequences, about four fifths seen once. CDR1 is LGHNA, CDR2 YNFKEQ, per germline. The length of the CDR3 is 14 residues. V was pared by 4 bases and J by 6 bases, with 16 bases between. This clonotype was sampled from a female donor who received the yellow fever vaccine. The rearrangement joins TRBV4-2 to TRBJ2-7; D is possibly TRBD1 or TRBD2 (6 bases each). The specimen was T cells from blood (PBMCs), unsorted or a sorted subset (not recorded which), collected before or after yellow fever vaccination (not recorded which). In nucleotides, the CDR3 is TGTGCCAGCAGCCCCAGGGGTGGAGGGAGCGAGCAGTACTTC. This codes for CASSPRGGGSEQYF.